A selection of T cell receptor beta chains follows, all from one sample in a study of neurological immune-mediated disorders. TCRdb reprocessed the 5' RACE reads via MiXCR and lists one record per CDR3 protein. The table lists approximately 50,000 distinct CDR3 sequences, approximately 3.9% of them singletons. The sequenced sample consisted of PBMCs. The source of these receptors is a man aged 25-40 years with multiple sclerosis. Both conserved end residues are part of each CDR3. The D gene is left open where the match is weak. Clone size is not always given. Where it is, it says once, few, many or a class for expanded clones.

clone size	V gene	D gene	J gene	CDR3 DNA	CDR3 protein
few	TRBV12-3/TRBV12-4	TRBD1	TRBJ1-5	TGTGCCAGCAGTACGGGACAGTTCAATCAGCCCCAGCATTTT	CASSTGQFNQPQHF
many	TRBV2	NA	TRBJ1-1	TGTGCCAGCGTAAGGGTGATGAACACTGAAGCTTTCTTT	CASVRVMNTEAFF
many	TRBV2	NA	TRBJ2-7	TGTGCCAGCAGCCGCGTCGGCGAGCAGTACTTC	CASSRVGEQYF
many	TRBV29-1	NA	TRBJ2-3	TGCAGCGTTGAACTCCGTGACACAGATACGCAGTATTTT	CSVELRDTDTQYF
many	TRBV28	NA	TRBJ2-7	TGTGCCAGCAGTTTATTTCCTCGATCGGCAGGGCAGAGGAGTGAGCAGTACTTC	CASSLFPRSAGQRSEQYF
many	TRBV12-3/TRBV12-4	TRBD2	TRBJ2-7	TGTGCCAGCAGCTGGACTAGTGGTGACGAGCAGTACTTC	CASSWTSGDEQYF
many	TRBV6-5	NA	TRBJ1-4	TGTGCCAGCAGGCCACAGGGAATAGCAACTAATGAAAAACTGTTTTTT	CASRPQGIATNEKLFF
NA	TRBV20-1	NA	TRBJ1-1	TGCAGTGCCCCAAGCCCCATGGGGACTGAAGCTTTCTTT	CSAPSPMGTEAFF
many	TRBV6-5	NA	TRBJ2-7	TGTGCCAGCAGTTACAGGGCCAACTACGAGCAGTACTTC	CASSYRANYEQYF
many	TRBV10-3	NA	TRBJ1-2	TGTGCCATCAGTGAGCCCTTCCGGGATCGGTCCTACACCTTC	CAISEPFRDRSYTF